These 29 T cell receptor beta chains originate from one sample sequenced in a study of OX40 agonist ivuxolimab in advanced cancers. Profiled with immunoSEQ multiplex PCR; TCRdb holds only in-frame clones, not every one. Among around 62,000 clones listed, 80% to 90% were seen once. The source material was CD4+ or CD8+ T cells sorted from blood, sampled in a trial of the OX40 agonist ivuxolimab. Receptors originate from an adult with an advanced solid tumor such as melanoma, head and neck, liver or kidney cancer.

The chain is built from TRBV11-2 and TRBJ2-7; either TRBD1 or TRBD2 may supply D (5 bases each). V lost 4 bases and J lost 1, with 8 bases in between. CDR3 length: 13 amino acids. The germline V gene encodes CDR1 SGHAT and CDR2 FQNNGV. Here the CDR3 reads CASSWDASYEQYV. In DNA, the CDR3 is TGTGCCAGCAGCTGGGACGCTTCCTACGAGCAGTACGTC.

The chain links TRBV7-9 to TRBJ2-2; weak D call: TRBD1 (6 bases). Germline assignment: CDR1 SEHNR and CDR2 FQNEAQ (reference sequence). The CDR3 has 15 amino acids. V lost 4 bases and J 1 base, leaving 10 bases between the germline ends. DNA for the CDR3: TGTGCCAGCAGCTATCCGGGACAGAACACCGGGGAGCTGTTTTTT. It yields the protein CASSYPGQNTGELFF.

The genes are TRBV7-8 and TRBJ2-3; D is possibly TRBD2 (5 bases). Germline V CDR1 and CDR2: SGHVS, FQNEAQ. The CDR3 is 16 amino acids. With 5 bases removed from V and 3 bases from J, the gap between germline ends came to 18 bases. The CDR3 sequence: CASSPRGNLQTDTQYF. The CDR3 DNA reads as TGTGCCAGCAGCCCACGAGGGAACCTCCAGACAGATACGCAGTATTTT.

CDR3 nucleotide sequence: TGTGCCAGCTCACCTTCCACCGGGACTAGCGGCTACAATGAGCAGTTCTTC. It translates to CASSPSTGTSGYNEQFF. The V and J genes are TRBV18 and TRBJ2-1; 11 positions agree with TRBD2. From germline, CDR1 is KGHSH and CDR2 LQKENI. The CDR3 has 17 amino acids. With 3 bases clipped from V and 3 bases from J, the junction kept 7 bases outside the gene matches.

V usage is TRBV5-6 and J usage is TRBJ2-2; D gene ambiguous. CDR1 is SGHDT and CDR2 is YYEEEE in the germline V gene. The CDR3 contains 16 residues. V was cut by 6 bases and J by 4 bases, with 19 bases left in between. Written as DNA, the CDR3 is TGTGCCAGCATCCCTTTTTCCAGCGCTCCCACCGGGGAGCTGTTTTTT. Its translation is CASIPFSSAPTGELFF.

The chain is built from TRBV7-9 and TRBJ2-1, with D possibly being TRBD1 (6 bases). Germline-derived CDR1 and CDR2 are SEHNR and FQNEAQ (reference sequence). The CDR3 consists of 12 residues. V dropped 3 bases and J dropped 12 bases, with 12 bases sitting between them. The CDR3: CASSFTGQRQFF. For the CDR3, the DNA is TGTGCCAGCAGCTTTACCGGACAGAGGCAGTTCTTC. Full variable domain (outside the CDR3, taken from reference TRBV7-9 and TRBJ2-1): DTGVSQNPRHKITKRGQNVTFRCDPISEHNRLYWYRQTLGQGPEFLTYFQNEAQLEKSRLLSDRFSAERPKGSFSTLEIQRTEQGDSAMYLCASSFTGQRQFFGPGTRLTVL.

The chain uses TRBV9 and TRBJ1-2, with D tentatively TRBD1 (5 bases). There are 16 residues in the CDR3. The ends were cut back, 4 bases at V and 8 bases at J, with 24 bases in the middle. Germline assignment: CDR1 SGDLS and CDR2 YYNGEE. DNA for the CDR3: TGTGCCAGCAGCCCGAGGGAAGGGCCAGGGTTGGGCGGCTACACCTTC. It encodes CASSPREGPGLGGYTF.

The J gene is TRBJ2-3, the V gene TRBV7-2; no reliable D call. Germline loops: CDR1 SGHTA, CDR2 FQGNSA. The CDR3 spans 13 residues. With 2 bases removed from V and 9 bases from J, the gap between germline ends came to 12 bases. CDR3 sequence (DNA): TGTGCCAGCAGCTTAAACGCGCTTGAAACGCAGTATTTT. This codes for CASSLNALETQYF.

This clone was counted a few times. The chain recombines TRBV15 with TRBJ2-7; TRBD2 matches at 8 bases. V lost 2 bases to trimming and J lost 2 bases; unmatched junction nucleotides: 8. The CDR3 contains 16 residues. The germline V gene has CDR1 LNHNV and CDR2 YYDKDF (reference sequence). CDR3 DNA sequence: TGTGCCACCAGCAGATCGCTGACTAGCGTGACCTACGAGCAGTACTTC. This codes for CATSRSLTSVTYEQYF.

This clone was picked up one time. Other DNA sequences in the same sample also yield this CDR3. The chain carries TRBV4-1 and TRBJ2-1; tentative D call: TRBD2 (6 bases). Germline lookup yields CDR1 MGHRA and CDR2 YSYEKL. V lost 6 bases, J lost 0 bases, and 12 bases lay in between. This CDR3 comprises 15 residues. In DNA, the CDR3 is TGCGCCAGCAGAGGGACTCCGAGCTCCTACAATGAGCAGTTCTTC. Protein: CASRGTPSSYNEQFF.

The chain couples TRBV19 to TRBJ1-2, with unresolved D. Between the trimmed V and J ends, which lost 0 bases and 2 bases, there was a span of 10 bases. The germline gives CDR1 LNHDA, CDR2 SQIVND (reference sequence). The CDR3 covers 15 residues. The CDR3 bases are TGTGCCAGTAGTATAGATCTCACACACAACTATGGCTACACCTTC. Protein product: CASSIDLTHNYGYTF. The full variable domain, with the rest looked up from reference TRBV19 and TRBJ1-2, is DGGITQSPKYLFRKEGQNVTLSCEQNLNHDAMYWYRQDPGQGLRLIYYSQIVNDFQKGDIAEGYSVSREKKESFPLTVTSAQKNPTAFYLCASSIDLTHNYGYTFGSGTRLTVV.

This chain joins TRBV5-1 and TRBJ1-3; maybe TRBD1 (5 bases). The ends were cut back, 0 bases at V and 4 bases at J, with 5 bases in the middle. CDR3 size: 13 residues. The germline CDR1 and CDR2 sequences are SGHRS and YFSETQ. CDR3 sequence (DNA): TGCGCCAGCAGCTTGGACAGGGGAAACACCATATATTTT. This codes for CASSLDRGNTIYF. Using reference TRBV5-1 and TRBJ1-3 for the parts outside the CDR3, the full variable domain is KAGVTQTPRYLIKTRGQQVTLSCSPISGHRSVSWYQQTPGQGLQFLFEYFSETQRNKGNFPGRFSGRQFSNSRSEMNVSTLELGDSALYLCASSLDRGNTIYFGEGSWLTVV.

This chain connects TRBV5-4 to TRBJ2-7; 12 bases are a match to TRBD1. CDR1 and CDR2 from the germline V gene are SGHNT and YYREEE (reference sequence). V was pared by 4 bases and J by 5 bases, with 7 bases of the junction left unmatched. This CDR3 is 15 amino acids long. Written as DNA, the CDR3 is TGTGCCAGCAGCGTGACCGGGACAGGGGGCCACGAGCAGTACTTC. It encodes CASSVTGTGGHEQYF.

The chain recombines TRBV28 with TRBJ2-5; TRBD1 agrees at 11 bases. CDR1 and CDR2 from the germline V gene are MDHEN and SYDVKM. The V gene end was trimmed by 2 bases and the J gene end by 1 base; junction bases not matched to a gene: 6. This CDR3 is built from 17 residues. CDR3 amino acids: CASSLRTGGGIQETQYF. CDR3 sequence (DNA): TGTGCCAGCAGTTTACGGACAGGGGGCGGGATCCAAGAGACCCAGTACTTC.

V and J are TRBV19 and TRBJ1-2; the D gene is possibly TRBD1 (6 bases). The length of the CDR3 is 11 residues. Germline V gene sequence: CDR1 LNHDA, CDR2 SQIVND (reference sequence). Trimming took 10 bases from V and 4 from J, leaving 10 bases between them. The CDR3 loop is CATGVGYGYTF. The CDR3 DNA sequence: TGTGCCACAGGGGTTGGCTATGGCTACACCTTC.

V is TRBV6-5 and J is TRBJ1-2; TRBD1 is a possible D gene (6 bases). V was clipped by 4 bases and J by 2 bases, with 14 bases between them. The germline V gene has CDR1 MNHEY and CDR2 SVGAGI. CDR3 size: 15 residues. The CDR3 nucleotides are TGTGCCAGCAGTTCTACAGGGAACCCCAACTATGGCTACACCTTC. This codes for CASSSTGNPNYGYTF.

The rearrangement links TRBV7-9 to TRBJ1-4, with D uncertain. V was clipped by 2 bases and J by 5 bases, with 9 bases between them. Germline lookup yields CDR1 SEHNR and CDR2 FQNEAQ (reference sequence). This CDR3 is 14 amino acids long. DNA of the CDR3: TGTGCCAGCAGCTTACCGGTGGGAAATGAAAAACTGTTTTTT. Amino acid sequence: CASSLPVGNEKLFF. The entire variable domain, with the rest obtained from reference TRBV7-9 and TRBJ1-4, is as follows: DTGVSQNPRHKITKRGQNVTFRCDPISEHNRLYWYRQTLGQGPEFLTYFQNEAQLEKSRLLSDRFSAERPKGSFSTLEIQRTEQGDSAMYLCASSLPVGNEKLFFGSGTQLSVL.

The rearrangement uses TRBV6-1 and TRBJ2-7, with D perhaps assigned TRBD1 or TRBD2 (6 bases each). This CDR3 region has 14 residues. Trimming took off 6 bases at V and 2 bases at J, with 14 bases between the two ends. Looked up from germline, CDR1 is MNHNS and CDR2 is SASEGT. The CDR3 DNA is TGTGCCAGCAGCTTCGGAGGGGGGACCTACGAGCAGTACGTC. The encoded protein is CASSFGGGTYEQYV.

This rearrangement joins TRBV7-9 to TRBJ2-2, with 7 bases matching TRBD1. After removal of 2 bases from V and 3 bases from J, the junction contained 6 bases not matched to a gene. The germline V gene has CDR1 SEHNR and CDR2 FQNEAQ (reference sequence). The CDR3 sequence is 16 residues long. In DNA form, the CDR3 reads TGTGCCAGCAGCTTATTAGGGACAGCGCACACCGGGGAGCTGTTTTTT. Translation gives CASSLLGTAHTGELFF.

The gene calls are TRBV29-1 and TRBJ2-7; TRBD1 matches 8 bases. J lost 4 bases, V lost 1 base, and 3 bases had no gene match. The CDR3 runs to 13 residues. Per the germline V gene, CDR1 is SQVTM and CDR2 is ANQGSEA. The CDR3 DNA sequence: TGCAGCGTTGAAGTCAGGGGGCCATACGAGCAGTACTTC. Its protein product is CSVEVRGPYEQYF.

This chain connects TRBV7-8 to TRBJ2-1; 10 bases are a match to TRBD2. The CDR3 extends over 15 amino acids. V lost 5 bases to trimming and J lost 6 bases; unmatched junction nucleotides: 7. Germline V CDR1 and CDR2: SGHVS, FQNEAQ. For the CDR3, the DNA is TGTGCCAGCAGCCCCGGGACTAGCGACGGCAATGAGCAGTTCTTC. Encoded protein: CASSPGTSDGNEQFF.

The chain is built from TRBV7-8 and TRBJ2-7; D unresolved. Germline CDR1 reads SGHVS; CDR2 reads FQNEAQ. Trimming pared 5 bases from V and 5 bases from J, leaving 10 bases between. The CDR3 runs to 12 residues. The CDR3 bases are TGTGCCAGCAGCCTCAACACCCACGAGCAGTACGTC. Translated: CASSLNTHEQYV.

This clone has a single count. This rearrangement joins TRBV11-2 to TRBJ2-1; 9 bases agree with TRBD2. Germline V lookup: CDR1 SGHAT, CDR2 FQNNGV. This CDR3 has 15 residues. With V trimmed by 3 bases and J by 8 bases, 8 bases remained unmatched. Here the CDR3 reads CASSFLAGARDEQFF. As DNA, the CDR3 is TGTGCCAGCAGCTTCTTAGCGGGAGCCCGGGATGAGCAGTTCTTC. Looking up the rest from reference TRBV11-2 and TRBJ2-1 gives the full variable domain: EAGVAQSPRYKIIEKRQSVAFWCNPISGHATLYWYQQILGQGPKLLIQFQNNGVVDDSQLPKDRFSAERLKGVDSTLKIQPAKLEDSAVYLCASSFLAGARDEQFFGPGTRLTVL.

The chain joins TRBV2 to TRBJ1-1, with D uncertain. Germline V gene data show CDR1 as SNHLY and CDR2 as FYNNEI. V was shortened by 1 base and J by 1 base, with 4 bases between the two germline ends. This CDR3 is 13 amino acids long. The CDR3 is CASSEVANTEAFF. The CDR3 DNA sequence: TGTGCCAGCAGTGAAGTGGCGAACACTGAAGCTTTCTTT.

This chain uses TRBV28 with TRBJ2-7; 8 bases are shared with TRBD2. This CDR3 contains 15 residues. The germline V gene encodes CDR1 MDHEN and CDR2 SYDVKM. Unmatched junction bases numbered 11, after V lost 6 bases and J lost 4 bases. The CDR3 sequence: CASSRILAASYEQYF. In nucleotides, the CDR3 is TGTGCCAGCAGCCGAATACTAGCGGCCTCTTACGAGCAGTACTTC.

This clone was seen a handful of times. Different DNA sequences within this sample yield the same CDR3. The chain joins TRBV5-6 to TRBJ1-1; no reliable D call. The germline V gene has CDR1 SGHDT and CDR2 YYEEEE. Trimming shortened V by 2 bases and J by 0 bases, and 5 bases separated the two germline ends. CDR3 size: 13 residues. CDR3 residues: CASSLGLNTEAFF. CDR3 DNA: TGTGCCAGCAGCTTAGGGTTGAACACTGAAGCTTTCTTT.

In nucleotides, the CDR3 is TGTGCCAGCAGTTATTGGGGGACCTATGGCTACACCTTC. Protein product: CASSYWGTYGYTF. The chain couples TRBV6-5 to TRBJ1-2, with D perhaps matching TRBD1 (5 bases). The CDR3 has 13 residues. The germline CDR1 and CDR2 sequences are MNHEY and SVGAGI. V dropped 3 bases and J dropped 4 bases, with 9 bases sitting between them.

V and J are TRBV25-1 and TRBJ2-3; 9 bases are a match to TRBD1. Germline loops: CDR1 MGHDK, CDR2 SYGVNS. The V segment lost 4 bases and the J segment 11 bases; nucleotides outside the gene matches: 1. CDR3 length: 11 residues. CDR3 sequence reads: CASSGQGGQYF. The CDR3 region has the DNA TGTGCCAGCAGTGGACAGGGGGGGCAGTATTTT.

The rearrangement joins TRBV7-9 to TRBJ2-7, with D possibly TRBD2 on 6 matching bases. The CDR3 covers 15 residues. Trimming removed 0 bases from V and 5 bases from J, with 14 bases in between. From germline, CDR1 is SEHNR and CDR2 FQNEAQ (reference sequence). CDR3 nucleotides: TGTGCCAGCAGCTTAGCGGCGGGACCCCCGGACGAGCAGTACTTC. It is translated as CASSLAAGPPDEQYF.